This TCR beta chain was identified in a study of T cell responses to AZD1222 COVID-19 vaccine. Trimming took off 1 base at V and 1 base at J, with 8 bases between the two ends. This CDR3 comprises 14 residues. Germline V CDR1 and CDR2: LGHNA, YSLEER. Study conclusions and caveats: Spike-specific TCR breadth and depth rose after two AZD1222 doses.

Sequencing was performed with immunoSEQ multiplex PCR; in TCRdb, only in-frame clones are kept and a portion is missing. The sample carries about 170,000 clones, 80% to 95% recorded once. A note on this clone: Its antigen is unidentified.

This sequence originates from an adult in good health. The V call is TRBV4-3, the J call TRBJ2-7, with D unclear. Sample: peripheral blood, taken on day 0 of AZD1222 vaccination. The CDR3 coding sequence is TGCGCCAGCAGCCAAGCGCATAGTTCCTACGAGCAGTACTTC. It specifies CASSQAHSSYEQYF.